This T cell receptor beta chain was obtained from a study of T cell repertoires in cytomegalovirus infection. From the reads, TCRdb called clonotypes with MiXCR, one entry per CDR3 protein. The profile covers fewer than 1,000,000 distinct CDR3 sequences, with 31% appearing a single time and over 12% taken by the ten largest. In its sample, this clonotype was seen many times. As yet, its antigen is unknown. Study-wide results and limits: HLA-C-restricted CMV-specific TCR beta clonotypes prevailed in the ex vivo response.

This CDR3 comprises 16 residues. Germline V lookup: CDR1 SGHVS, CDR2 FQNEAQ. Trimming removed 5 bases from V and 0 bases from J; junction bases left unmatched: 7. V gene TRBV7-8 combines with J gene TRBJ1-3; 7 nucleotides agree with TRBD1. The sequencing used cultured CD8+ T cells from PBMCs, collected from culture after CMV antigen stimulation. This TCR came from a human donor in good health (CMV status not recorded). Some clones in this sample may be carry-over from other donors' samples. The CDR3 region has the DNA TGTGCCAGCAGCGCGAAGGGACAGTACTCTGGAAACACCATATATTTT. This sequence encodes CASSAKGQYSGNTIYF.